The 10 T cell receptor beta chains given below trace back to one sample, sequenced in a study of early T cells in non-severe SARS-CoV-2 infection. TCRdb redid the calling of the 5' RACE reads with MiXCR, one entry per CDR3 protein. The table lists about 28,000 distinct CDR3 sequences, 5% to 5.5% of them singletons. What was sequenced was whole blood. These receptors came from an adult who was a healthcare worker with PCR-confirmed SARS-CoV-2 infection or an uninfected control (not recorded which).

The V call is TRBV7-9, the J call TRBJ2-4; D could derive from TRBD1 or TRBD2 (5 bases each). Germline loops: CDR1 SEHNR, CDR2 FQNEAQ (reference sequence). The length of the CDR3 is 14 residues. V lost 5 bases, J lost 6 bases, and 14 bases lay in between. The CDR3 region is CASSLGHGGNIQYF. In DNA form, the CDR3 reads TGTGCCAGCAGCCTGGGTCATGGGGGAAACATTCAGTACTTC.

This clonotype was seen at least ten times. V usage is TRBV30 and J usage is TRBJ1-1; a weak D match, TRBD1 (6 bases). Germline lookup yields CDR1 GTSNPN and CDR2 SVGIG (reference sequence). The ends were cut back, 8 bases at V and 1 base at J, with 17 bases in the middle. There are 14 residues in the CDR3. CDR3 amino acids: CAVNRRGKNTEAFF. The CDR3 nucleotides read TGTGCCGTGAACAGAAGGGGGAAGAACACTGAAGCTTTCTTT.

The sample holds a few counts of this clonotype. The chain recombines TRBV9 with TRBJ1-2; the match to TRBD1 covers 11 bases. This CDR3 has 15 amino acids. V dropped 4 bases and J dropped 6; count of bases not matched to a gene: 8. In germline, CDR1 is SGDLS, CDR2 YYNGEE. In nucleotides, the CDR3 is TGTGCCAGCAGCACTCCCGGGACAGGGGGGGATGGCTACACCTTC. This codes for CASSTPGTGGDGYTF.

The J gene is TRBJ2-1, the V gene TRBV9, with D possibly TRBD1 on 6 matching bases. Germline V gene sequence: CDR1 SGDLS, CDR2 YYNGEE. The ends were cut back, 0 bases at V and 6 bases at J, with 16 bases in the middle. The CDR3 covers 16 residues. CDR3 bases: TGTGCCAGCAGCGTAGCTGGGCTAGAGGGGGTCAATGAGCAGTTCTTC. Protein: CASSVAGLEGVNEQFF.

This clonotype was observed a few times. The J gene is TRBJ2-2, the V gene TRBV7-2, with D tentatively TRBD1 or TRBD2 (6 bases each). V was cut by 1 base and J by 5 bases, with 17 bases left in between. CDR3 length: 17 residues. The V gene's germline CDR1 is SGHTA and CDR2 FQGNSA. The CDR3 here is CASSLDLGGPRTGELFF. In nucleotides, the CDR3 is TGTGCCAGCAGCTTAGATCTGGGGGGCCCCCGAACCGGGGAGCTGTTTTTT.

This clonotype was seen many times. CDR3 sequence reads: CASSPGTGTYEQYF. CDR3 nucleotides: TGTGCCAGCAGCCCGGGGACGGGAACCTACGAGCAGTACTTC. The chain combines TRBV9 with TRBJ2-7; tentatively, D is TRBD1 or TRBD2 (5 bases each). The CDR3 is 14 amino acids. Trimming left V 4 bases short and J 2 bases short, with 13 bases between. Germline V lookup: CDR1 SGDLS, CDR2 YYNGEE.

The chain recombines TRBV6-5 with TRBJ2-2; 8 positions agree with TRBD2. Germline trimming cut 8 bases from V and 5 bases from J; bases unmatched to any gene: 10. The CDR3 spans 15 residues. Germline V gene sequence: CDR1 MNHEY, CDR2 SVGAGI. DNA of the CDR3: TGTGCCAGCTGGTCCCGACTAGCGACTACCGGGGAGCTGTTTTTT. It translates to CASWSRLATTGELFF.

The sample holds many counts of this clonotype. The chain employs TRBV20-1 and TRBJ1-1, with D maybe TRBD1 (6 bases). Trimming removed 4 bases at V and 5 bases at J, with 14 bases between. This CDR3 has 13 amino acids. Germline CDR1 DFQATT, CDR2 SNEGSKA (reference sequence). The CDR3: CSAKAGAETEAFF. The CDR3 DNA reads TGCAGTGCTAAGGCGGGGGCGGAGACTGAAGCTTTCTTT.

The chain links TRBV3-1 to TRBJ2-5; D call uncertain. In germline, CDR1 is LGHDT, CDR2 YNNKEL (reference sequence). There are 14 residues in the CDR3. V was cut by 3 bases and J by 1 base, with 9 bases left in between. The CDR3 DNA sequence: TGTGCCAGCAGCCACACAAGGAGCCAAGAGACCCAGTACTTC. As protein: CASSHTRSQETQYF.

This clonotype was observed many times. J is TRBJ2-7 and V is TRBV15; D is possibly TRBD2 (5 bases). The CDR3 sequence is 14 residues long. V was clipped by 3 bases and J by 0 bases, with 9 bases between them. Looked up from germline, CDR1 is LNHNV and CDR2 is YYDKDF (reference sequence). For the CDR3, the DNA is TGTGCCACCAGCAGCCGGGAAAGCTCCTACGAGCAGTACTTC. Translating it yields CATSSRESSYEQYF.